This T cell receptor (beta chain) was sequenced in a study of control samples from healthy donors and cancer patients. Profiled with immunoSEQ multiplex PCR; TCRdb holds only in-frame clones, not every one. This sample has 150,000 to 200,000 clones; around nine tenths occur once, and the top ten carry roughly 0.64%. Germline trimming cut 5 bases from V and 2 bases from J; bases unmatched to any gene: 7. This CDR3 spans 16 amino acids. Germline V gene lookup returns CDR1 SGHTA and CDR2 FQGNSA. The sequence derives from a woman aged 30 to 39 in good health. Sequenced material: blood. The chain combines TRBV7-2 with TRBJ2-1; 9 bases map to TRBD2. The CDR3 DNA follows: TGTGCCAGCAGCCTGTCCTTAGCGGGAGCCTACAATGAGCAGTTCTTC. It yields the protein CASSLSLAGAYNEQFF.